Described below is a single T cell receptor beta chain sequence and its context. Its antigen is currently unknown. The data stem from a study of post-analysis software for immune sequencing data. General observations from the study: Controls' normalized Chao1 diversity significantly exceeded that of multiple sclerosis patients. Four or five TRBV segments, TRBV5-6, TRBV5-1 and TRBV20-1 among them, were found more frequent in patients than controls.

Researchers reported that TCR beta cDNA libraries carried unique molecular identifiers. TCRdb reprocessed the PCR reads via MiXCR and lists one record per CDR3 protein. The table lists about 200,000 distinct CDR3 sequences, roughly 28% of them singletons, with 3% to 3.5% in the top ten. CDR1 and CDR2 (germline): DFQATT, SNEGSKA (reference sequence). The CDR3 contains 17 residues. Trimming took 6 bases from V and 0 from J; bases not matched to a gene: 11. Sequenced input: blood. J is TRBJ2-3 and V is TRBV20-1, with 11 bases aligning to TRBD2. The clonotype originates from a girl under 18 with multiple sclerosis. The CDR3 loop is CSAKRVSGRGSTDTQYF. The CDR3 region has the DNA TGCAGTGCCAAAAGAGTTAGCGGGAGGGGGAGCACAGATACGCAGTATTTT.